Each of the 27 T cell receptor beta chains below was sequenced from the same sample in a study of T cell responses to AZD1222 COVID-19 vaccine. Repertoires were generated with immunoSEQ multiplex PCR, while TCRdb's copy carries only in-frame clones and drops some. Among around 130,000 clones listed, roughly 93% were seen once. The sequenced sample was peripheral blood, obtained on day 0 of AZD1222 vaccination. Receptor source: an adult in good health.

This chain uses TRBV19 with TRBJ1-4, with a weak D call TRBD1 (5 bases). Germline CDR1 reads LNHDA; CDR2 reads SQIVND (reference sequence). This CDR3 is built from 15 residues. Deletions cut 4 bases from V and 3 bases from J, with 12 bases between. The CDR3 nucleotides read TGTGCCAGTAGTAGCCGACAGCCCCCTAATGAAAAACTGTTTTTT. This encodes CASSSRQPPNEKLFF.

CDR3 sequence (DNA): TGTGCCAGCAGCTTAGCGAGGGGGGTGAGGGGAAACACCATATATTTT. Translating it yields CASSLARGVRGNTIYF. The gene calls are TRBV7-2 and TRBJ1-3, with D possibly being TRBD1 (6 bases). This CDR3 has 16 residues. The germline CDR1 and CDR2 sequences are SGHTA and FQGNSA. Trimming left V 0 bases short and J 4 bases short, with 13 bases between.

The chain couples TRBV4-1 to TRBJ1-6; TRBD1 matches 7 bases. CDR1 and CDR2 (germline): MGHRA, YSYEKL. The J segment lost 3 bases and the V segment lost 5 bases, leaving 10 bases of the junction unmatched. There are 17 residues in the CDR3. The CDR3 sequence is CASSGGTAEGYNSPLHF. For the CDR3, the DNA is TGCGCCAGCAGCGGAGGGACAGCCGAAGGCTATAATTCACCCCTCCACTTT.

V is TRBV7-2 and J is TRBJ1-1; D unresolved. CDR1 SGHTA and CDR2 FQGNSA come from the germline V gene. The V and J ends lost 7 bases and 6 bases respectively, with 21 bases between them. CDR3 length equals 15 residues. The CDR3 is CASTSSFYSLAEAFF. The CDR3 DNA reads TGTGCCAGCACCTCCTCATTTTACTCGCTCGCTGAAGCTTTCTTT.

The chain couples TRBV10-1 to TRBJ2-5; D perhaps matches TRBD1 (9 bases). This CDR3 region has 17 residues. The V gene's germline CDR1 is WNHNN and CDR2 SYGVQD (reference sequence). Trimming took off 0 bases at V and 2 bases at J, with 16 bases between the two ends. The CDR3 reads CASSESTGGGRQETQYF. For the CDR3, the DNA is TGCGCCAGCAGTGAGTCAACAGGGGGCGGGAGGCAAGAGACCCAGTACTTC.

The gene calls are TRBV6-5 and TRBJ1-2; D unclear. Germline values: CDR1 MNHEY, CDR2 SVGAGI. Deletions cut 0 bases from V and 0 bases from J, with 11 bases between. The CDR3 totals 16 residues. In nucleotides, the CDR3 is TGTGCCAGCAGTTACTCGATAGTAAGGGCTAACTATGGCTACACCTTC. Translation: CASSYSIVRANYGYTF.

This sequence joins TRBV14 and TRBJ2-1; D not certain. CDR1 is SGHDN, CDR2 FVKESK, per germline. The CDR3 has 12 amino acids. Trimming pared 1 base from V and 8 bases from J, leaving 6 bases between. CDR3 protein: CASSQGNHEQFF. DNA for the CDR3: TGTGCCAGCAGCCAAGGTAACCATGAGCAGTTCTTC.

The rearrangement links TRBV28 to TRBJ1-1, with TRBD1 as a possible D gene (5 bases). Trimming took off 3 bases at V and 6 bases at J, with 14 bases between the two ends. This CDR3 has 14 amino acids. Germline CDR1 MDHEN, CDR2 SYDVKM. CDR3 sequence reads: CASSFSDTNAEAFF. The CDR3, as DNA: TGTGCCAGCAGTTTCTCGGACACAAACGCTGAAGCTTTCTTT.

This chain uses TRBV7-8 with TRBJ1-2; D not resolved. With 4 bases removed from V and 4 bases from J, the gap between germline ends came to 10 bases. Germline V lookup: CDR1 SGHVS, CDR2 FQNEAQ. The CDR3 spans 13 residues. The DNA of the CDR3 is TGTGCCAGCAGCTCCGACGGGGTCTATGGCTACACCTTC. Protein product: CASSSDGVYGYTF.

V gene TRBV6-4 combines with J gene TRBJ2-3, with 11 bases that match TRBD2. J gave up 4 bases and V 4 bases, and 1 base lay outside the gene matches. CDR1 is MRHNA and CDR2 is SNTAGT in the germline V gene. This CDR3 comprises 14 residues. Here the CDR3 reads CASSVAGGPDTQYF. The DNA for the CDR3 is TGTGCCAGCAGTGTAGCGGGAGGGCCAGATACGCAGTATTTT.

The CDR3 DNA is TGTGCCAGCAGTCCTGGGCTTGGCAGAACGCTCTACAATGAGCAGTTCTTC. Encoded protein: CASSPGLGRTLYNEQFF. This chain connects TRBV6-6 to TRBJ2-1; D is unresolved. The CDR3 runs to 17 residues. The V gene's germline CDR1 is MNHNY and CDR2 SVGAGI (reference sequence). The germline V and J ends were trimmed by 5 bases and 3 bases, with 20 bases remaining between them.

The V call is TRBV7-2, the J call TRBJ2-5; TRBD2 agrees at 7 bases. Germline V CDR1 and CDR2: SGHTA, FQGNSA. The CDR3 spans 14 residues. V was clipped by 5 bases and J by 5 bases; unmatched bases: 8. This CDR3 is CASSRRGSYETQYF. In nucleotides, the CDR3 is TGTGCCAGCAGCCGCCGCGGGAGTTATGAGACCCAGTACTTC. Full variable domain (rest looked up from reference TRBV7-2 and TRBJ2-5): GAGVSQSPSNKVTEKGKDVELRCDPISGHTALYWYRQSLGQGLEFLIYFQGNSAPDKSGLPSDRFSAERTGGSVSTLTIQRTQQEDSAVYLCASSRRGSYETQYFGPGTRLLVL.

CDR3 coding DNA: TGTGCCAGCAGTCTCCGGGACCCCAACACCGGGGAGCTGTTTTTT. Amino acids: CASSLRDPNTGELFF. V usage is TRBV6-5 and J usage is TRBJ2-2, with D possibly being TRBD1 or TRBD2 (5 bases each). This CDR3 comprises 15 residues. The germline CDR1 and CDR2 sequences are MNHEY and SVGAGI. V was pared by 5 bases and J by 2 bases, with 12 bases between.

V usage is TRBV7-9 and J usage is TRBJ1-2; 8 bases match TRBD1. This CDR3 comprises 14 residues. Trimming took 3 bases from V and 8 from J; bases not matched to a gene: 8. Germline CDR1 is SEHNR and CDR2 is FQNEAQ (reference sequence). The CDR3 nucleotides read TGTGCCAGCAGCTTCTCGACAGGGGTGGACGGCTACACCTTC. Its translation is CASSFSTGVDGYTF.

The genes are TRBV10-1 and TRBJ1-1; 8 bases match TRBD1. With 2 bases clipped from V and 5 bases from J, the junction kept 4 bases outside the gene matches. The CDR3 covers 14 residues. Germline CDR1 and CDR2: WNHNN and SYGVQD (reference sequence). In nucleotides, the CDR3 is TGCGCCAGCAGTGAGACAGGGGGTAGGACTGAAGCTTTCTTT. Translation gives CASSETGGRTEAFF.

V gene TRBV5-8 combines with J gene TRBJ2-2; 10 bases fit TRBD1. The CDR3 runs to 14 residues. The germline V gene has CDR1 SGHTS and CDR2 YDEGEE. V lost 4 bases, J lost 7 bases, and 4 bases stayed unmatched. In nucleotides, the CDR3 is TGTGCCAGCAGCCCGGGACAGGGGAACGGGGAGCTGTTTTTT. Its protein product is CASSPGQGNGELFF.

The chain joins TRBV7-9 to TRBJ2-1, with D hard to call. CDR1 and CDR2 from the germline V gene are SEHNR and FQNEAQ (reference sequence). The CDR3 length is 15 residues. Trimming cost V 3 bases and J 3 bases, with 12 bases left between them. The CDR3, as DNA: TGTGCCAGCAGCTTCCCCCAGCCGGACTACAATGAGCAGTTCTTC. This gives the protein CASSFPQPDYNEQFF.

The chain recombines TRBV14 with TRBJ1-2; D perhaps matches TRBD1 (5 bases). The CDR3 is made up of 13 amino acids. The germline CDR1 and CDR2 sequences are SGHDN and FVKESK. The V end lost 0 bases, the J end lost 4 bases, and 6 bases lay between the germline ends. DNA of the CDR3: TGTGCCAGCAGCCAAGACGGGGCCTATGGCTACACCTTC. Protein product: CASSQDGAYGYTF.

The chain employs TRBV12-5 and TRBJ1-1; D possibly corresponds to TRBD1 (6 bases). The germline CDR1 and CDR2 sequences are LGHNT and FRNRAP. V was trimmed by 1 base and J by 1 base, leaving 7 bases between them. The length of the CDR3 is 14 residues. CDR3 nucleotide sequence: TGTGCTAGTGGTTTGGCGGGACAGAACACTGAAGCTTTCTTT. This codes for CASGLAGQNTEAFF.

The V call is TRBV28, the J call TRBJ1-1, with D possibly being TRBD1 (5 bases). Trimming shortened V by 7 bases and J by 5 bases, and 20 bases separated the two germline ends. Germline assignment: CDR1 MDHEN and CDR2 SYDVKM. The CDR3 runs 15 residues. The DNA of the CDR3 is TGTGCCAGCATACCGGCCGGGGCTACGTGGACTGAAGCTTTCTTT. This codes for CASIPAGATWTEAFF.

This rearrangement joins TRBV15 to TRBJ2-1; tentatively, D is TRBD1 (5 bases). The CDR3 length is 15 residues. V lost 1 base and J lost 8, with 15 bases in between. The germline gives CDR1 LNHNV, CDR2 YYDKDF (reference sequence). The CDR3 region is CATSRVPGPVDEQFF. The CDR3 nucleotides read TGTGCCACCAGCAGAGTTCCAGGGCCGGTTGATGAGCAGTTCTTC. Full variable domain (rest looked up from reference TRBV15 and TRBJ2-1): DAMVIQNPRYQVTQFGKPVTLSCSQTLNHNVMYWYQQKSSQAPKLLFHYYDKDFNNEADTPDNFQSRRPNTSFCFLDIRSPGLGDTAMYLCATSRVPGPVDEQFFGPGTRLTVL.

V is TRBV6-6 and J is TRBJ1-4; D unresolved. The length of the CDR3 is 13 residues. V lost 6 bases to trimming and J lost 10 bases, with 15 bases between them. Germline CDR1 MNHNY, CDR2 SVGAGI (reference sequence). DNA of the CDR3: TGTGCCAGCAGCCCCGATTTTGAAAGAAAACTGTTTTTT. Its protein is CASSPDFERKLFF.

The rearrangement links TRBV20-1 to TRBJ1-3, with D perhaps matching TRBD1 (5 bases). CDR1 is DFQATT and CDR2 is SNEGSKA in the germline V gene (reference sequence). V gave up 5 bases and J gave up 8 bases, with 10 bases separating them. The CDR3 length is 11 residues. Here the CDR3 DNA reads TGCAGTGCTCGGGACTCGTACACCATATATTTT. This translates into CSARDSYTIYF.

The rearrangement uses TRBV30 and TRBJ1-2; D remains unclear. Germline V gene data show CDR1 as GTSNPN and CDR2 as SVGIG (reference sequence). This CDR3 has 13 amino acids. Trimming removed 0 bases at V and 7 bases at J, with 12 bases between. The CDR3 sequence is CAWSVNSQIGYTF. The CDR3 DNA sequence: TGTGCCTGGAGTGTAAACAGCCAAATTGGCTACACCTTC.

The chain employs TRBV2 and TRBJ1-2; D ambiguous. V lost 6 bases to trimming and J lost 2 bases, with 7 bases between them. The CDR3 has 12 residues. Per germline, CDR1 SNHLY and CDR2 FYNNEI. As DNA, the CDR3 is TGTGCCAGCAGGATGGACAACTATGGCTACACCTTC. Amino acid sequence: CASRMDNYGYTF.

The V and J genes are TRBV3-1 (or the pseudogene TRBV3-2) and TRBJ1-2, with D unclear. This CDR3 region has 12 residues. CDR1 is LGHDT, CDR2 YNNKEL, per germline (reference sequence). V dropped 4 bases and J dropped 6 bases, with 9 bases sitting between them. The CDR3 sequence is CASSRGSNGYTF. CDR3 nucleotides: TGTGCCAGCAGCCGGGGTTCTAATGGCTACACCTTC.

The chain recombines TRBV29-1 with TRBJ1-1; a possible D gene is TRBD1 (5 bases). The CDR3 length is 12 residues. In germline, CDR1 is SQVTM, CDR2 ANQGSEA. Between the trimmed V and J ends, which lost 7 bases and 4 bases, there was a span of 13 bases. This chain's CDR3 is CSAILGGTEAFF. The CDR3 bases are TGCAGCGCGATATTGGGGGGCACTGAAGCTTTCTTT.